One and the same sample provided the 2 T cell receptor beta chains below, sequenced in a study of T cells after yellow fever vaccination. TCRdb ran MiXCR on the 5' RACE reads and lists one entry per CDR3 protein. Among approximately 550,000 distinct CDR3 sequences listed, around 21% were seen once. The input for sequencing was PBMCs, taken 15 days after the yellow fever booster vaccination. Receptors were obtained from a young man who received the YFV17D yellow fever vaccine.

In DNA form, the CDR3 reads TGTGCCAGCAGTTACAGACAGGGCACAGATACGCAGTATTTT. Protein product: CASSYRQGTDTQYF. The rearrangement links TRBV6-5 to TRBJ2-3; D perhaps matches TRBD1 (6 bases). The CDR3 length is 14 residues. V gave up 2 bases and J gave up 1 base, with 7 bases separating them. Germline CDR1 MNHEY, CDR2 SVGAGI.

The chain joins TRBV4-3 to TRBJ2-7, with D perhaps matching TRBD1 (5 bases). Per the germline V gene, CDR1 is LGHNA and CDR2 is YSLEER. V was trimmed by 0 bases and J by 2 bases, leaving 11 bases between them. This CDR3 contains 15 residues. As DNA, the CDR3 is TGCGCCAGCAGCCAAGATCCAGGGCGGACCTACGAGCAGTACTTC. Its translation is CASSQDPGRTYEQYF.